The clone carrying this TCR beta chain showed up just once. The target antigen is unknown. Assay used: immunoSEQ multiplex PCR; TCRdb lists only in-frame clones, some missing. This sample yields 50,000 to 75,000 clones, of which 94% are seen a single time; approximately 0.4% belongs to the top ten. This sample is drawn from a study of graft-versus-host responses after intestinal transplantation. Study-wide context: Grafts that recipients had were multivisceral, liver-intestinal, or isolated intestinal transplants. The recipients all started with anti-thymocyte globulin induction and then took tacrolimus and steroids for around three years.

Notes on the study in general: GvH clones appeared in recipient marrow, some first in ileum or blood. Early declines in HvG clones that occurred post-transplant were associated with peak circulating GvH clone levels.

The source was unstimulated CD4+ T cells sorted from spleen or lymph node cells, collected before transplant. This clonotype was obtained from a human donor who was the organ donor for an intestinal transplant.

DNA for the CDR3: TGTGCCAGTGACCCGGGACATAGCAATCAGCCCCAGCATTTT. Amino acid sequence: CASDPGHSNQPQHF. This chain joins TRBV19 and TRBJ1-5, with a tentative D call TRBD1 (6 bases). Trimming stripped 8 bases from V and 0 bases from J, with 11 bases between. CDR1 LNHDA and CDR2 SQIVND come from the germline V gene (reference sequence). The CDR3 is made up of 14 amino acids.